This T cell receptor beta chain was sequenced during a study of shared clonotypes between healthy human individuals. The overall study: Three plates were used per donor for CD4 naive, three for CD4 memory, two for CD8 naive and one for CD8 memory.

The V segment lost 5 bases and the J segment 4 bases; nucleotides outside the gene matches: 7. Looked up from germline, CDR1 is SGHNT and CDR2 is YYREEE (reference sequence). CDR3 length: 14 amino acids. Profiling relied on immunoSEQ multiplex PCR, and the TCRdb table lists in-frame clones only, not all of them. This table holds approximately 2.1 million clones, approximately 95% found once. Material: naive CD4+ T cells from PBMCs. Subset given: CD45RA+ positively selected. This sequence joins TRBV5-4 and TRBJ2-5, with TRBD2 matching 8 bases. This TCR was sampled from a man in his late teens or twenties in good health. Some clones in this sample may be carry-over from other donors' samples. CDR3 residues: CASSSRTSGETQYF. The CDR3 DNA is TGTGCCAGCAGTTCCCGCACTAGCGGAGAGACCCAGTACTTC.